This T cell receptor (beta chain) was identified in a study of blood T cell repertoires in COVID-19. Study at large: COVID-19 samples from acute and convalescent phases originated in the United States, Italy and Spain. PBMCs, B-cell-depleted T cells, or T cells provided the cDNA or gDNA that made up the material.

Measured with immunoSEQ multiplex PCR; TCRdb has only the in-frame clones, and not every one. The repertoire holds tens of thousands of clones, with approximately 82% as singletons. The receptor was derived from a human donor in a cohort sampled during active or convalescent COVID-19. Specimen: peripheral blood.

The CDR3 spells CASSPSGGADTQYF. CDR3 DNA sequence: TGTGCCAGCAGCCCCTCGGGGGGCGCAGATACGCAGTATTTT. V usage is TRBV5-6 and J usage is TRBJ2-3; D possibly corresponds to TRBD2 (7 bases). Trimming shortened V by 4 bases and J by 4 bases, and 13 bases separated the two germline ends. Germline V CDR1 and CDR2: SGHDT, YYEEEE. CDR3 length equals 14 residues.